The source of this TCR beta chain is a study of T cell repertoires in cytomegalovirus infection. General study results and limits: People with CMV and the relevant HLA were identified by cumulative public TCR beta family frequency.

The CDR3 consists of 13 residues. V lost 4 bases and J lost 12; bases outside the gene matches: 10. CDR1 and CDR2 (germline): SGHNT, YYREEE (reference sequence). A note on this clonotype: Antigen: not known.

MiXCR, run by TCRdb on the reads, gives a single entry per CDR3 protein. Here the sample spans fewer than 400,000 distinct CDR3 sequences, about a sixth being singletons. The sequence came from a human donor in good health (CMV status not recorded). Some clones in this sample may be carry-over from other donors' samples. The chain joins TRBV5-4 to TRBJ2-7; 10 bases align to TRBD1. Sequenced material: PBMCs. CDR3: CASSRGQGFRRYF. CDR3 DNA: TGTGCCAGCAGCAGGGGACAGGGGTTCAGAAGGTACTTC.